The present TCR beta chain was sequenced within a study of blood T cell repertoires in COVID-19. Libraries were prepared by immunoSEQ multiplex PCR; TCRdb keeps only in-frame clonotypes and omits some of them. The sample shows approximately 210,000 clones, 80% to 90% of them seen only once. From germline, CDR1 is SQVTM and CDR2 ANQGSEA. The CDR3 runs to 16 residues. V lost 7 bases to trimming and J lost 4 bases, with 25 bases between them. The chain has TRBV29-1 and TRBJ1-1, with D perhaps TRBD1 (6 bases). This sequence was found in a man aged 25-45 years in a cohort exposed to, infected with or recovered from COVID-19 (not recorded which). Sequencing was performed on PBMCs or T cells enriched from blood (not recorded which). CDR3 DNA sequence: TGCAGCGCCGAGTCCAGGGGCTGGGGGTTTGGCACTGAAGCTTTCTTT. Its translation is CSAESRGWGFGTEAFF.